The TCR beta chain under discussion was sequenced for a study of OX40 agonist ivuxolimab in advanced cancers. On the study more broadly: An agonistic human IgG2 monoclonal antibody against OX40 (CD134) was given. Administration of intravenous ivuxolimab to patients occurred every 2 weeks at 0.01 to 10 mg/kg.

The CDR3 runs to 14 residues. Trimming stripped 0 bases from V and 4 bases from J, with 10 bases between. Germline V gene sequence: CDR1 WNHNN, CDR2 SYGVQD (reference sequence). Profiling relied on immunoSEQ multiplex PCR, and the TCRdb table lists in-frame clones only, not all of them. The data hold about 17,000 clones, with about three quarters observed a single time. The chain has TRBV10-1 and TRBJ2-7; perhaps TRBD1 as D (5 bases). The clonotype originates from an adult with an advanced solid tumor such as melanoma, head and neck, liver or kidney cancer. The sequencing used CD4+ or CD8+ T cells sorted from blood, collected in a trial of the OX40 agonist ivuxolimab. In DNA form, the CDR3 reads TGCGCCAGCAGTGAGTCGGTAGGGGTGTACGAGCAGTACTTC. The encoded protein is CASSESVGVYEQYF.